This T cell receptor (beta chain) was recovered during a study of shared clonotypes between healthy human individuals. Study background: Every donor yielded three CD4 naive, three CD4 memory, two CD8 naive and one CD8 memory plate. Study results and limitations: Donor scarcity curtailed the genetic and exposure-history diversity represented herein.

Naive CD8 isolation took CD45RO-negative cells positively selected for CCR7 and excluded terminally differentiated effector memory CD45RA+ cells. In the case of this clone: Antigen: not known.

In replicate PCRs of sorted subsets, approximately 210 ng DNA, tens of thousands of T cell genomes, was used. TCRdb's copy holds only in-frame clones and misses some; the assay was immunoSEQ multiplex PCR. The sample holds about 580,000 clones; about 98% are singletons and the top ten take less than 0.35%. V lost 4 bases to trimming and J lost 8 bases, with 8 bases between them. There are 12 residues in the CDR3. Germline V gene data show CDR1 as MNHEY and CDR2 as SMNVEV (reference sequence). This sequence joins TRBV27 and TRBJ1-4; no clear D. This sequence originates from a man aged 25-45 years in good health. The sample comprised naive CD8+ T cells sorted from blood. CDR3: CASSSGGEKLFF. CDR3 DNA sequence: TGTGCCAGCAGTTCAGGAGGGGAAAAACTGTTTTTT.